A selection of T cell receptor beta chains follows, all from one sample in a study of blood T cell repertoires in COVID-19. Here immunoSEQ multiplex PCR was the method, and the copy in TCRdb shows in-frame clones only, minus some. The sample carries a few hundred thousand clones, around 82% recorded once. Sequencing was performed on peripheral blood. All receptors derive from a woman older than 75 with acute or convalescent COVID-19. CDR3s include the opening cysteine and the closing phenylalanine or tryptophan. The D gene is left open where the match is weak. Clone size, where shown, is once, few, many, or a class for clones that have expanded.

abundance: few; d_gene: NA; v_gene: TRBV18; j_gene: TRBJ1-2; CDR3aa: CASSPPNRAGYGYTF; CDR3nt: TGTGCCAGCTCACCACCCAACAGGGCCGGCTATGGCTACACCTTC
abundance: NA; d_gene: NA; v_gene: TRBV27; j_gene: TRBJ1-1; CDR3aa: CASSRGRENTEAFF; CDR3nt: TGTGCCAGCAGTAGGGGGAGGGAGAACACTGAAGCTTTCTTT
abundance: NA; d_gene: NA; v_gene: TRBV11-3; j_gene: TRBJ2-5; CDR3aa: CASSYTGSGETQYF; CDR3nt: TGTGCCAGCAGCTACACAGGGTCGGGAGAGACCCAGTACTTC
abundance: NA; d_gene: NA; v_gene: TRBV5-1; j_gene: TRBJ1-3; CDR3aa: CASSFGYSSGNTIYF; CDR3nt: TGCGCCAGCAGCTTCGGGTATAGCTCTGGAAACACCATATATTTT
abundance: NA; d_gene: TRBD1; v_gene: TRBV7-2; j_gene: TRBJ2-5; CDR3aa: CASKDRGGETQYF; CDR3nt: TGTGCCAGCAAAGACAGGGGCGGAGAGACCCAGTACTTC
abundance: NA; d_gene: NA; v_gene: TRBV5-6; j_gene: TRBJ1-1; CDR3aa: CASSPRSNPDTEAFF; CDR3nt: TGTGCTAGCAGCCCACGTTCTAATCCCGACACTGAAGCTTTCTTT
abundance: NA; d_gene: NA; v_gene: TRBV27; j_gene: TRBJ2-1; CDR3aa: CASSVTGGGLSNEQFF; CDR3nt: TGTGCCAGCAGTGTTACTGGGGGGGGCCTTTCCAATGAGCAGTTCTTC
abundance: NA; d_gene: NA; v_gene: TRBV4-3; j_gene: TRBJ1-2; CDR3aa: CASSPASGYGYTF; CDR3nt: TGCGCCAGCAGCCCGGCGAGCGGCTATGGCTACACCTTC
abundance: NA; d_gene: NA; v_gene: TRBV27; j_gene: TRBJ2-1; CDR3aa: CASSHAQRLSRNEQFF; CDR3nt: TGTGCCAGCAGTCACGCCCAAAGACTCTCTCGAAATGAGCAGTTCTTC
abundance: NA; d_gene: NA; v_gene: TRBV20-1; j_gene: TRBJ2-1; CDR3aa: CSASAGDGEQFF; CDR3nt: TGCAGTGCTAGTGCAGGGGATGGTGAGCAGTTCTTC
abundance: NA; d_gene: TRBD1; v_gene: TRBV5-5; j_gene: TRBJ2-1; CDR3aa: CASSPQVQGNNEQFF; CDR3nt: TGTGCCAGCAGCCCTCAGGTACAGGGGAACAATGAGCAGTTCTTC
abundance: once; d_gene: TRBD1; v_gene: TRBV25-1; j_gene: TRBJ1-2; CDR3aa: CASSDGQGGGYTF; CDR3nt: TGTGCCAGCAGTGACGGACAGGGTGGAGGCTACACCTTC
abundance: NA; d_gene: NA; v_gene: TRBV2; j_gene: TRBJ2-7; CDR3aa: CASNFGLDSYEQYF; CDR3nt: TGTGCCAGCAATTTCGGGTTGGATTCCTACGAGCAGTACTTC
abundance: NA; d_gene: NA; v_gene: TRBV7-2; j_gene: TRBJ1-3; CDR3aa: CASSLLTGSGNTIYF; CDR3nt: TGTGCCAGCAGCCTCCTGACGGGCTCTGGAAACACCATATATTTT
abundance: NA; d_gene: NA; v_gene: TRBV6-6; j_gene: TRBJ2-4; CDR3aa: CASSPTRPATGKNIQYF; CDR3nt: TGTGCCAGCAGTCCGACTAGGCCGGCAACGGGCAAAAACATTCAGTACTTC
abundance: NA; d_gene: NA; v_gene: TRBV27; j_gene: TRBJ1-1; CDR3aa: CASSLGVSGTEAFF; CDR3nt: TGTGCCAGCAGTTTAGGGGTAAGCGGCACTGAAGCTTTCTTT
abundance: NA; d_gene: NA; v_gene: TRBV27; j_gene: TRBJ1-1; CDR3aa: CASSLAGMMNTEAFF; CDR3nt: TGTGCCAGCAGTTTAGCAGGGATGATGAACACTGAAGCTTTCTTT
abundance: once; d_gene: NA; v_gene: TRBV18; j_gene: TRBJ1-3; CDR3aa: CASSPARGSGNTIYF; CDR3nt: TGTGCCAGCTCACCGGCCCGGGGCTCTGGAAACACCATATATTTT
abundance: NA; d_gene: TRBD2; v_gene: TRBV11-3; j_gene: TRBJ2-5; CDR3aa: CASRGGGPEETQYF; CDR3nt: TGTGCCAGCAGGGGCGGGGGGCCGGAAGAGACCCAGTACTTC
abundance: NA; d_gene: TRBD1; v_gene: TRBV5-1; j_gene: TRBJ1-2; CDR3aa: CASSTNRGRIYGYTF; CDR3nt: TGCGCCAGCAGCACCAACAGGGGGCGGATCTATGGCTACACCTTC
abundance: NA; d_gene: TRBD1; v_gene: TRBV9; j_gene: TRBJ1-4; CDR3aa: CASSVAGGRGLGEKLFF; CDR3nt: TGTGCCAGCAGCGTAGCTGGCGGCAGGGGGCTCGGTGAAAAACTGTTTTTT
abundance: once; d_gene: TRBD1; v_gene: TRBV7-9; j_gene: TRBJ1-1; CDR3aa: CASSLGQGDTEAFF; CDR3nt: TGTGCCAGCAGCTTAGGACAGGGCGACACTGAAGCTTTCTTT
abundance: NA; d_gene: NA; v_gene: TRBV29-1; j_gene: TRBJ2-1; CDR3aa: CSVVPSPLSEQFF; CDR3nt: TGCAGCGTTGTTCCCTCGCCCTTGAGCGAGCAGTTCTTC
abundance: few; d_gene: NA; v_gene: TRBV7-9; j_gene: TRBJ1-6; CDR3aa: CASSLSQGGYSPLHF; CDR3nt: TGTGCCAGCAGCTTAAGCCAGGGAGGGTATTCACCCCTCCACTTT
abundance: NA; d_gene: NA; v_gene: TRBV5-1; j_gene: TRBJ2-6; CDR3aa: CASSLAGSGANVLTF; CDR3nt: TGCGCCAGCAGCTTGGCCGGTTCAGGGGCCAACGTCCTGACTTTC
abundance: NA; d_gene: NA; v_gene: TRBV6-4; j_gene: TRBJ2-3; CDR3aa: CASRMSGAPSTDTQYF; CDR3nt: TGTGCCAGCAGGATGTCAGGGGCCCCTAGCACAGATACGCAGTATTTT
abundance: NA; d_gene: TRBD2; v_gene: TRBV27; j_gene: TRBJ2-1; CDR3aa: CASRLAGGTNEQFF; CDR3nt: TGTGCCAGCAGACTAGCGGGGGGGACGAATGAGCAGTTCTTC
abundance: NA; d_gene: TRBD2; v_gene: TRBV18; j_gene: TRBJ2-5; CDR3aa: CASSPPTGGETQYF; CDR3nt: TGTGCCAGCTCACCACCGACGGGAGGAGAGACCCAGTACTTC
abundance: once; d_gene: NA; v_gene: TRBV5-1; j_gene: TRBJ1-3; CDR3aa: CASSLEAGQRLRSGNTIYF; CDR3nt: TGCGCCAGCAGCTTGGAAGCAGGACAGCGCCTAAGATCTGGAAACACCATATATTTT
abundance: NA; d_gene: NA; v_gene: TRBV5-6; j_gene: TRBJ2-1; CDR3aa: CASSLRGAVWQFF; CDR3nt: TGTGCCAGCAGCTTGCGGGGGGCGGTTTGGCAGTTCTTC
abundance: once; d_gene: NA; v_gene: TRBV3-1/TRBV3-2; j_gene: TRBJ2-6; CDR3aa: CASSLSGANVLTF; CDR3nt: TGTGCCAGCAGCCTATCTGGGGCCAACGTCCTGACTTTC
abundance: NA; d_gene: NA; v_gene: TRBV5-1; j_gene: TRBJ2-1; CDR3aa: CASSLAQNEQFF; CDR3nt: TGCGCCAGCAGCTTGGCACAGAATGAGCAGTTCTTC
abundance: NA; d_gene: NA; v_gene: TRBV3-1/TRBV3-2; j_gene: TRBJ2-5; CDR3aa: CASSQRGGGETQYF; CDR3nt: TGTGCCAGCAGTCAACGAGGGGGGGGAGAGACCCAGTACTTC
abundance: NA; d_gene: NA; v_gene: TRBV2; j_gene: TRBJ2-2; CDR3aa: CASSAGWAGELFF; CDR3nt: TGTGCCAGCAGTGCGGGATGGGCCGGGGAGCTGTTTTTT
abundance: few; d_gene: NA; v_gene: TRBV7-9; j_gene: TRBJ1-3; CDR3aa: CASSRYSGNTIYF; CDR3nt: TGTGCCAGCAGTCGGTACTCTGGAAACACCATATATTTT
abundance: NA; d_gene: NA; v_gene: TRBV19; j_gene: TRBJ1-5; CDR3aa: CASSQMSAGMQPQHF; CDR3nt: TGTGCCAGTAGCCAAATGTCGGCAGGGATGCAGCCCCAGCATTTT
abundance: NA; d_gene: TRBD1; v_gene: TRBV10-3; j_gene: TRBJ2-1; CDR3aa: CAISSRDRVNEQFF; CDR3nt: TGTGCCATCAGTTCCAGGGACAGGGTGAATGAGCAGTTCTTC
abundance: once; d_gene: TRBD1; v_gene: TRBV5-1; j_gene: TRBJ2-4; CDR3aa: CASSNTLTGGKNIQYF; CDR3nt: TGCGCCAGCAGTAATACCCTGACAGGGGGCAAAAACATTCAGTACTTC
abundance: NA; d_gene: TRBD2; v_gene: TRBV2; j_gene: TRBJ2-7; CDR3aa: CASKDGGTYEQYF; CDR3nt: TGTGCCAGCAAGGACGGGGGGACCTACGAGCAGTACTTC
abundance: NA; d_gene: TRBD1; v_gene: TRBV29-1; j_gene: TRBJ1-1; CDR3aa: CSVPGTGDTEAFF; CDR3nt: TGCAGCGTCCCCGGGACAGGGGACACTGAAGCTTTCTTT
abundance: NA; d_gene: TRBD2; v_gene: TRBV11-3; j_gene: TRBJ2-2; CDR3aa: CASSPGGGELFF; CDR3nt: TGTGCCAGCAGCCCGGGGGGCGGGGAGCTGTTTTTT
abundance: NA; d_gene: TRBD1; v_gene: TRBV14; j_gene: TRBJ2-7; CDR3aa: CASSHYGQGDYEQYF; CDR3nt: TGTGCCAGCAGCCATTACGGACAGGGAGACTACGAGCAGTACTTC
abundance: NA; d_gene: NA; v_gene: TRBV11-2; j_gene: TRBJ1-4; CDR3aa: CASSSDSIRTEKLFF; CDR3nt: TGTGCCAGCAGCTCTGACAGCATAAGGACTGAAAAACTGTTTTTT
abundance: NA; d_gene: NA; v_gene: TRBV5-6; j_gene: TRBJ1-3; CDR3aa: CASSLNSAGNTIYF; CDR3nt: TGTGCCAGCAGCTTGAATAGTGCTGGAAACACCATATATTTT
abundance: NA; d_gene: TRBD1; v_gene: TRBV4-1; j_gene: TRBJ1-6; CDR3aa: CASSRGTGEDSPLHF; CDR3nt: TGCGCCAGCAGCCGCGGGACAGGGGAGGATTCACCCCTCCACTTT
abundance: NA; d_gene: NA; v_gene: TRBV11-3; j_gene: TRBJ2-1; CDR3aa: CASTGGSTYNEQFF; CDR3nt: TGTGCCAGCACTGGGGGGTCCACCTACAATGAGCAGTTCTTC
abundance: NA; d_gene: TRBD1; v_gene: TRBV2; j_gene: TRBJ2-2; CDR3aa: CATGTENTGELFF; CDR3nt: TGTGCCACCGGGACAGAGAACACCGGGGAGCTGTTTTTT
abundance: NA; d_gene: TRBD1; v_gene: TRBV30; j_gene: TRBJ1-4; CDR3aa: CAWSGNRGNEKLFF; CDR3nt: TGTGCCTGGAGTGGAAACAGGGGGAATGAAAAACTGTTTTTT
abundance: few; d_gene: NA; v_gene: TRBV15; j_gene: TRBJ2-2; CDR3aa: CATSRAGDTGELFF; CDR3nt: TGTGCCACCAGCAGAGCGGGGGACACCGGGGAGCTGTTTTTT
abundance: NA; d_gene: TRBD2; v_gene: TRBV11-3; j_gene: TRBJ2-2; CDR3aa: CASSPLSGGKAGELFF; CDR3nt: TGTGCCAGCAGTCCTCTGAGCGGGGGAAAAGCCGGGGAGCTGTTTTTT
abundance: NA; d_gene: TRBD1; v_gene: TRBV3-1/TRBV3-2; j_gene: TRBJ1-2; CDR3aa: CASSRGQNYGYTF; CDR3nt: TGTGCCAGCAGCCGGGGACAGAACTATGGCTACACCTTC
abundance: NA; d_gene: TRBD1; v_gene: TRBV29-1; j_gene: TRBJ1-2; CDR3aa: CSVVLQGPFYGYTF; CDR3nt: TGCAGCGTTGTGCTACAGGGGCCGTTCTATGGCTACACCTTC
abundance: NA; d_gene: NA; v_gene: TRBV5-4; j_gene: TRBJ1-1; CDR3aa: CASSLASGAEAFF; CDR3nt: TGTGCCAGCAGCTTGGCTAGTGGAGCTGAAGCTTTCTTT
abundance: NA; d_gene: NA; v_gene: TRBV9; j_gene: TRBJ1-2; CDR3aa: CASSVGTAPNYGYTF; CDR3nt: TGTGCCAGCAGCGTAGGGACAGCCCCTAACTATGGCTACACCTTC
abundance: NA; d_gene: TRBD1; v_gene: TRBV7-4; j_gene: TRBJ1-3; CDR3aa: CASTDRVAGNTIYF; CDR3nt: TGTGCCAGTACGGACAGGGTCGCTGGAAACACCATATATTTT
abundance: NA; d_gene: NA; v_gene: TRBV9; j_gene: TRBJ1-4; CDR3aa: CASSAGSGEKLFF; CDR3nt: TGTGCCAGCAGCGCCGGGAGTGGTGAAAAACTGTTTTTT